This T cell receptor beta chain was captured in a study of T-cell reconstitution after alpha-beta-depleted transplantation in children. This clonotype was seen only a few times. Trimming stripped 0 bases from V and 1 base from J, with 11 bases between. CDR3 size: 16 residues. Germline CDR1 LNHNV, CDR2 YYDKDF (reference sequence). For TCRbeta, the library was prepared with unique molecular identifiers. TCRdb passed the PCR reads through MiXCR, listing each CDR3 protein once. The table has just over 950,000 distinct CDR3 sequences, roughly 31% seen once. This TCR derives from a boy under three years old who had a stem cell transplant for SCID, so the T cells may come from the graft donor. The rearrangement uses TRBV15 and TRBJ2-3, with a possible D match to TRBD2 (5 bases). This specimen was PBMCs, mostly from graft donor cells, taken 360 days after TCRalphabeta/CD19-depleted stem cell transplant. The CDR3 sequence is CATSRDRGLGTDTQYF. Written as DNA, the CDR3 is TGTGCCACCAGCAGAGATCGGGGTCTTGGCACAGATACGCAGTATTTT. Using reference TRBV15 and TRBJ2-3 for the parts outside the CDR3, the full variable domain is DAMVIQNPRYQVTQFGKPVTLSCSQTLNHNVMYWYQQKSSQAPKLLFHYYDKDFNNEADTPDNFQSRRPNTSFCFLDIRSPGLGDTAMYLCATSRDRGLGTDTQYFGPGTRLTVL.